What follows are 32 T cell receptor beta chains derived from one specimen sequenced in a study of blood T cells in healthy people across ages. A sample-barcoded 5' primer and a J-beta primer mix were used in a second PCR of roughly 7 to 11 cycles. TCRdb used MiXCR to reprocess the 5' RACE reads, holding one entry per CDR3 protein. This table holds approximately 960,000 distinct CDR3 sequences, roughly 28% found once. In addition, the sample was reused for a study of T cells of mothers and their children.

The sample comprised blood. These receptors all come from a woman aged 40 to 50 in good health.

The chain is built from TRBV10-3 and TRBJ1-2, with D hard to call. V shed 0 bases and J shed 8 bases, with 13 bases lying between them. This CDR3 has 14 amino acids. Germline CDR1 is ENHRY and CDR2 is SYGVKD. The CDR3 here is CAISESRQVRGYTF. In DNA, the CDR3 is TGTGCCATCAGTGAGTCGAGGCAGGTACGAGGCTACACCTTC.

This rearrangement joins TRBV7-2 to TRBJ2-1, with 13 nucleotides matching TRBD2. The CDR3 length is 15 residues. Per the germline V gene, CDR1 is SGHTA and CDR2 is FQGNSA. Trimming took 5 bases from V and 10 from J; bases not matched to a gene: 8. CDR3 sequence: CASSTWTSGSYEQFF. The DNA for the CDR3 is TGTGCCAGCAGCACCTGGACTAGCGGGAGCTACGAGCAGTTCTTC.

The chain links TRBV12-3 or TRBV12-4 to TRBJ1-2; the match to TRBD1 covers 9 bases. Trimming cost V 4 bases and J 1 base; bases outside gene matches: 4. This CDR3 has 15 residues. CDR3 bases: TGTGCCAGCAGTTCTCGGACAGGGGATAACTATGGCTACACCTTC. Protein: CASSSRTGDNYGYTF.

This clonotype was counted at least ten times. Possible read error: a much larger clone is one base away. The V call is TRBV6-1, the J call TRBJ2-3; 9 bases agree with TRBD2. This CDR3 is 15 amino acids long. V shed 2 bases and J 0 bases; nucleotides not matched to a gene: 0. Germline V gives CDR1 MNHNS, CDR2 SASEGT. CDR3 protein: CASSELAGSTDTQYF. CDR3 coding DNA: TGTGCCAGCAGTGAACTAGCGGGGAGCACAGATACGCAGTATTTT.

There are a few counts of this clonotype. This rearrangement joins TRBV5-1 to TRBJ1-1, with D tentatively TRBD1 (6 bases). V lost 2 bases, J lost 3 bases, and 11 bases lay in between. The germline CDR1 and CDR2 sequences are SGHRS and YFSETQ. The length of the CDR3 is 14 residues. This chain's CDR3 is CASSFTTGHTEAFF. CDR3 coding DNA: TGCGCCAGCAGCTTCACGACAGGACACACTGAAGCTTTCTTT. The full variable domain, in which reference TRBV5-1 and TRBJ1-1 provide the parts outside the CDR3, is KAGVTQTPRYLIKTRGQQVTLSCSPISGHRSVSWYQQTPGQGLQFLFEYFSETQRNKGNFPGRFSGRQFSNSRSEMNVSTLELGDSALYLCASSFTTGHTEAFFGQGTRLTVV.

This clonotype came up many times. The chain combines TRBV25-1 with TRBJ2-1, with a tentative D call TRBD1 (6 bases). The V gene lost 3 bases and the J gene lost 8 bases, with 20 bases spanning the gap. This CDR3 is built from 16 residues. Per germline, CDR1 MGHDK and CDR2 SYGVNS. For the CDR3, the DNA is TGTGCCAGCAGTGACCCAACAGGGAATAGAGCCGATGAGCAGTTCTTC. It translates to CASSDPTGNRADEQFF. Full variable domain (missing parts from reference TRBV25-1 and TRBJ2-1): EADIYQTPRYLVIGTGKKITLECSQTMGHDKMYWYQQDPGMELHLIHYSYGVNSTEKGDLSSESTVSRIRTEHFPLTLESARPSHTSQYLCASSDPTGNRADEQFFGPGTRLTVL.

This clonotype was counted between two and nine times. The V gene is TRBV5-1, the J gene TRBJ2-7; maybe TRBD2 (7 bases). The V gene lost 4 bases and the J gene lost 0 bases, with 17 bases spanning the gap. The CDR3 consists of 16 residues. Germline CDR1 reads SGHRS; CDR2 reads YFSETQ. CDR3 sequence (DNA): TGCGCCAGCAGCCCGGCGGCGGGGGCCTTCTCCTACGAGCAGTACTTC. This gives the protein CASSPAAGAFSYEQYF.

The J gene is TRBJ2-4, the V gene TRBV20-1, with no clear D. The CDR3 has 14 residues. Germline CDR1 reads DFQATT; CDR2 reads SNEGSKA (reference sequence). V lost 7 bases and J 13 bases, leaving 26 bases between the germline ends. Written as DNA, the CDR3 is TGCAGTGTCAGACCAGAACTACCAGACAATGAGCAGTACTTC. Its protein is CSVRPELPDNEQYF.

This clonotype was detected a few times. V usage is TRBV29-1 and J usage is TRBJ1-1; unclear D gene. Trimming removed 0 bases at V and 4 bases at J, with 9 bases between. CDR3 length equals 13 residues. CDR1 and CDR2 (germline): SQVTM, ANQGSEA. As DNA, the CDR3 is TGCAGCGTTGAAGAGGGAGGTCGCACTGAAGCTTTCTTT. This sequence encodes CSVEEGGRTEAFF. The full variable domain, its missing parts supplied by reference TRBV29-1 and TRBJ1-1, is SAVISQKPSRDICQRGTSLTIQCQVDSQVTMMFWYRQQPGQSLTLIATANQGSEATYESGFVIDKFPISRPNLTFSTLTVSNMSPEDSSIYLCSVEEGGRTEAFFGQGTRLTVV.

This clonotype showed up just a few times. This may stem from a read error, because a much larger clone lies one nucleotide away. This sequence joins TRBV29-1 and TRBJ1-2; D unresolved. The CDR3 covers 9 residues. Germline V gene sequence: CDR1 SQVTM, CDR2 ANQGSEA. The V end was cut by 7 bases, the J end by 8 bases, with 8 bases between. CDR3 in amino acids: CSAEEGYTF. In nucleotides, the CDR3 is TGCAGCGCGGAAGAGGGCTACACCTTC.

This clonotype has only a few counts. The genes are TRBV27 and TRBJ2-2; TRBD2 agrees at 12 bases. CDR3 size: 15 residues. With V trimmed by 4 bases and J by 4 bases, 1 base remained unmatched. Germline-derived CDR1 and CDR2 are MNHEY and SMNVEV (reference sequence). CDR3 bases: TGTGCCAGCAGTTCTAGCGGGGGGGCCACCGGGGAGCTGTTTTTT. This gives the protein CASSSSGGATGELFF.

This clonotype has a handful of counts. V is TRBV20-1 and J is TRBJ1-6, with 9 bases that match TRBD1. This CDR3 region has 16 residues. Germline V gene sequence: CDR1 DFQATT, CDR2 SNEGSKA (reference sequence). With V trimmed by 2 bases and J by 1 base, 3 bases remained unmatched. This chain's CDR3 is CSARTGGASYNSPLHF. CDR3 DNA sequence: TGCAGTGCTAGAACAGGGGGCGCATCCTATAATTCACCCCTCCACTTT.

The rearrangement links TRBV7-9 to TRBJ1-6; 8 bases agree with TRBD1. The CDR3 covers 16 residues. Trimming took 1 base from V and 8 from J; bases not matched to a gene: 7. CDR1 and CDR2 from the germline V gene are SEHNR and FQNEAQ (reference sequence). CDR3 coding DNA: TGTGCCAGCAGCTTAGAACTGGCGACAGGGGATTCACCCCTCCACTTT. Translation: CASSLELATGDSPLHF.

V gene TRBV7-2 combines with J gene TRBJ1-6; a weak D match, TRBD1 (5 bases). Trimming shortened V by 5 bases and J by 9 bases, and 17 bases separated the two germline ends. Germline CDR1 SGHTA, CDR2 FQGNSA. This CDR3 spans 15 amino acids. The CDR3 sequence is CASSLMGTQGSPLHF. Written as DNA, the CDR3 is TGTGCCAGCAGCCTTATGGGGACCCAGGGTTCACCCCTCCACTTT.

This clonotype has just a few counts. CDR3 residues: CASSSDHLDGYTF. The CDR3 nucleotides read TGTGCCAGCAGCTCCGACCATCTTGATGGCTACACCTTC. The chain couples TRBV7-2 to TRBJ1-2; no clear D. Trimming stripped 4 bases from V and 6 bases from J, with 12 bases between. Germline V gives CDR1 SGHTA, CDR2 FQGNSA. This CDR3 is 13 amino acids long.

The chain couples TRBV2 to TRBJ2-3; D ambiguous. Germline loops: CDR1 SNHLY, CDR2 FYNNEI. V gave up 1 base and J gave up 2 bases, with 7 bases separating them. This CDR3 contains 14 residues. CDR3 sequence: CASSEDSHTDTQYF. CDR3 DNA: TGTGCCAGCAGTGAAGACAGCCACACAGATACGCAGTATTTT.

This clonotype was counted between two and nine times. The V gene is TRBV20-1, the J gene TRBJ1-4, with TRBD1 identical over 7 bases. Looked up from germline, CDR1 is DFQATT and CDR2 is SNEGSKA (reference sequence). Unmatched junction bases numbered 10, after V lost 5 bases and J lost 4 bases. This CDR3 region has 15 residues. The CDR3 DNA sequence: TGCAGTGCTCGGGTTAAGGGACAGCTTAATGAAAAACTGTTTTTT. It specifies CSARVKGQLNEKLFF.

V and J are TRBV7-2 and TRBJ2-5, with D unclear. Trimming removed 3 bases from V and 2 bases from J, with 10 bases in between. The CDR3 runs to 14 residues. Per germline, CDR1 SGHTA and CDR2 FQGNSA. The CDR3, as DNA: TGTGCCAGCAGCTTGGTGGCGGCTCAAGAGACCCAGTACTTC. The encoded protein is CASSLVAAQETQYF. Filled out from reference TRBV7-2 and TRBJ2-5, the complete variable domain reads GAGVSQSPSNKVTEKGKDVELRCDPISGHTALYWYRQSLGQGLEFLIYFQGNSAPDKSGLPSDRFSAERTGGSVSTLTIQRTQQEDSAVYLCASSLVAAQETQYFGPGTRLLVL.

The chain combines TRBV7-2 with TRBJ1-1; possible D gene TRBD1, 5 bases. Trimming shortened V by 1 base and J by 4 bases, and 10 bases separated the two germline ends. There are 14 residues in the CDR3. The germline V gene has CDR1 SGHTA and CDR2 FQGNSA. CDR3 bases: TGTGCCAGCAGCTTAGGTTTCGGGGGCACTGAAGCTTTCTTT. Translation: CASSLGFGGTEAFF.

The chain combines TRBV7-2 with TRBJ1-2; tentatively, D is TRBD1 (6 bases). Per the germline V gene, CDR1 is SGHTA and CDR2 is FQGNSA. This CDR3 comprises 13 residues. V was shortened by 7 bases and J by 5 bases, with 14 bases between the two germline ends. The CDR3 DNA reads as TGTGCCAGCACGCTCCAGGGGAAATATGGCTACACCTTC. It specifies CASTLQGKYGYTF.

In the case of this clonotype: A read error is possible here, since a much larger clone lies one base away. As the CDR3 is not closed by the conserved phenylalanine or tryptophan, this likely results from a read error. The limits of the CDR3 on the DNA are not certain, so only TCRdb's listed CDR3 is given. The gene calls are TRBV20-1 and TRBJ1-2; the D segment call TRBD1 is taken from the table without a DNA check. The CDR3 spans 12 amino acids, including both terminal residues. Germline V gene data show CDR1 as DFQATT and CDR2 as SNEGSKA (reference sequence). The CDR3 sequence: CSAPDSNYGYTC.

This clonotype was found many times. The germline gene is not matched at one end of the junction; a read error may be the cause. V is TRBV18 and J is TRBJ2-1, with 9 bases matching TRBD1. The CDR3 extends over 15 amino acids. Germline V gene sequence: CDR1 KGHSH, CDR2 LQKENI. CDR3 amino acids: CASSPRQGAYNEQFF. The CDR3 DNA reads as TGCGCCAGCAGCCCTCGACAGGGGGCCTACAATGAGCAGTTCTTC.

In the case of this clonotype: Being one base from a much bigger clone, this may be a read error. The rearrangement links TRBV29-1 to TRBJ2-5; D tentatively reads TRBD1 or TRBD2 (5 bases each). CDR3 length: 18 residues. The V end was cut by 5 bases, the J end by 4 bases, with 29 bases between. The germline V gene encodes CDR1 SQVTM and CDR2 ANQGSEA. The CDR3, as DNA: TGCAGCGTTAGAAGCCCTAAGGGGCAGGGAGCCGAAGGAGAGACCCAGTACTTC. Protein sequence: CSVRSPKGQGAEGETQYF.

The chain has TRBV4-2 and TRBJ1-2; D is undetermined. From germline, CDR1 is LGHNA and CDR2 YNFKEQ. The CDR3 runs to 15 residues. Trimming pared 0 bases from V and 4 bases from J, leaving 12 bases between. CDR3 amino acids: CASSQESGRGYGYTF. CDR3 nucleotides: TGTGCCAGCAGCCAAGAATCGGGTCGGGGCTATGGCTACACCTTC.

J is TRBJ1-6 and V is TRBV18; TRBD1 agrees at 8 bases. The CDR3 extends over 15 amino acids. Germline V gene lookup returns CDR1 KGHSH and CDR2 LQKENI. The V and J ends lost 2 bases and 6 bases, in that order; junction bases with no gene match: 3. The DNA of the CDR3 is TGTGCCAGCTCACCAGCGGGACAGGTTAATTCACCCCTCCACTTT. As protein: CASSPAGQVNSPLHF.

This clonotype appeared many times. This rearrangement joins TRBV20-1 to TRBJ2-5, with 9 bases identical to TRBD1. This CDR3 spans 13 amino acids. Germline values: CDR1 DFQATT, CDR2 SNEGSKA (reference sequence). V shed 7 bases and J 2 bases; nucleotides not matched to a gene: 5. CDR3 nucleotides: TGCAGTGGGACGGGACAGGGACAAGAGACCCAGTACTTC. It yields the protein CSGTGQGQETQYF.

There are a few counts of this clonotype. The genes are TRBV20-1 and TRBJ2-5; D is perhaps TRBD1 (6 bases). The V gene's germline CDR1 is DFQATT and CDR2 SNEGSKA (reference sequence). Trimming took 0 bases from V and 4 from J, leaving 15 bases between them. The CDR3 has 15 residues. The CDR3 nucleotides read TGCAGTGCTAGAGATTTGGGAGACAGGATAGAGACCCAGTACTTC. It translates to CSARDLGDRIETQYF.

This CDR3 is CASSLSSGPWTNQPQHF. In DNA, the CDR3 is TGTGCCAGCAGCTTGTCCAGCGGTCCGTGGACGAATCAGCCCCAGCATTTT. The V call is TRBV5-5, the J call TRBJ1-5; the D is unclear. Germline-derived CDR1 and CDR2 are SGHKS and YYEKEE (reference sequence). V lost 1 base to trimming and J lost 4 bases, with 18 bases between them. The CDR3 has 17 amino acids.

The CDR3, as DNA: TGCAGTCGACTAGCGGGAGTGGATACGCAGTATTTT. This encodes CSRLAGVDTQYF. The rearrangement joins TRBV20-1 to TRBJ2-3, with 12 bases lining up with TRBD2. CDR1 is DFQATT, CDR2 SNEGSKA, per germline (reference sequence). V shed 8 bases, J shed 6 bases, and the junction held 3 bases outside the gene matches. The CDR3 length is 12 residues.

This clonotype was picked up a small number of times. V and J are TRBV10-3 and TRBJ2-5; D is perhaps TRBD2 (7 bases). The J call may be in error: the DNA end matches TRBJ2-7 better. Germline V gene data show CDR1 as ENHRY and CDR2 as SYGVKD. The CDR3 is 15 residues long. DNA of the CDR3: TGTGCCATCAGTGATTTGGGGGGGGGGCGGGACGAGCAGTACTTC. Protein sequence: CAISDLGGGRDEQYF.

This clonotype has more than one count but fewer than ten. The chain uses TRBV7-2 and TRBJ1-1; 7 positions agree with TRBD1. V lost 6 bases and J lost 1; bases outside the gene matches: 5. Germline CDR1 is SGHTA and CDR2 is FQGNSA. CDR3 length: 14 amino acids. CDR3 sequence reads: CASSGRTGNTEAFF. In DNA form, the CDR3 reads TGTGCCAGCAGTGGGAGGACAGGGAACACTGAAGCTTTCTTT.

For this clonotype: Relative to the germline gene, one junction end is altered; a read error may explain this. The J gene is TRBJ2-1, the V gene TRBV4-3, with D perhaps matching TRBD2 (5 bases). The V gene's germline CDR1 is LGHNA and CDR2 YSLEER. The CDR3 has 15 residues. CDR3 DNA: TGCGCCAGCAGCCAAGATTTCGGTGGCCCCAACGAGCGGTACTTC. It encodes CASSQDFGGPNERYF.